This entry concerns a single T cell receptor (beta chain). Its antigen is not known. The data stem from a study of beta chain features in type 1 diabetes. Study information: There was similarity between patients and healthy donors in age, gender and cell yields. Overall study results and limits: Insertions were fewer and deletions more numerous at VDJ junctions in type 1 diabetes patients.

As every portion of the isolated RNA was reverse transcribed, the sequencing read expressed TCRB transcripts. TCRdb's table, derived via immunoSEQ multiplex PCR, lists solely in-frame clones and lacks some. This sample has 850,000 to 900,000 clones, with 17% found just once. J gave up 5 bases and V 3 bases, and 7 bases lay outside the gene matches. Germline CDR1 and CDR2: KGHSH and LQKENI. The length of the CDR3 is 15 residues. The sample comprised naive CD4+ T cells from blood. The clonotype originates from a woman between 18 and 29 years old in good health. J is TRBJ2-7 and V is TRBV18, with TRBD1 identical over 10 bases. The CDR3 is CASSPGTGVIDEQYF. CDR3 sequence (DNA): TGTGCCAGCTCACCCGGGACAGGGGTGATCGACGAGCAGTACTTC.